This T cell receptor (beta chain) was profiled in a study of human T cells and chemical hapten exposure. General observations from the study: While controls formed fewer of them, expanded TCRs formed significantly more large CDR3 similarity clusters.

Germline-derived CDR1 and CDR2 are MNHEY and SVGAGI. This CDR3 comprises 15 residues. The ends lost 2 bases at V and 3 bases at J; junction bases unmatched: 6. Unique molecular identifiers were attached to individual cDNA molecules during library preparation. TCRdb redid the calling of the RACE reads with MiXCR, one entry per CDR3 protein. The profile covers roughly 200,000 distinct CDR3 sequences, with about a fifth appearing a single time and roughly 6.7% taken by the ten largest. This clonotype was observed a few times. Its antigen is not known. Time point given: patch test 1, 2 weeks after DPC sensitization. The treatment was: therapeutic diphenylcyclopropenone sensitization with weekly scalp DPC. Venepuncture was done earlier than the placement of each patch test.

The source was whole blood, collected in connection with sensitization to the hapten diphenylcyclopropenone (DPC). This TCR was recovered from a woman aged 45-65 years with alopecia areata. Some clones in this sample may be carry-over from other donors' samples. The genes are TRBV6-5 and TRBJ2-7, with 8 bases aligning to TRBD1. CDR3 protein: CASSYPRQGIYEQYF. In DNA, the CDR3 is TGTGCCAGCAGTTACCCCCGACAGGGGATCTACGAGCAGTACTTC.